The 24 T cell receptor beta chains given below trace back to one sample, sequenced in a study of cytomegalovirus exposure and HLA in healthy donors. PCR employed 60 Vbeta and 13 Jbeta primers. Sequencing used immunoSEQ multiplex PCR; TCRdb keeps in-frame clones, though not all of them. The table has roughly 56,000 clones, around 87% seen once. Sample: PBMCs. All receptors derive from a young man in good health and CMV-seronegative.

The genes are TRBV12-5 and TRBJ2-5, with 10 nucleotides matching TRBD1. After removal of 5 bases from V and 7 bases from J, the junction contained 10 bases not matched to a gene. Germline V gene data show CDR1 as LGHNT and CDR2 as FRNRAP. This CDR3 spans 15 amino acids. The CDR3 sequence: CASGLGTGDWGTQYF. The CDR3 DNA reads TGTGCTAGTGGTCTTGGGACAGGGGACTGGGGGACCCAGTACTTC.

This chain links TRBV27 with TRBJ1-2, with D perhaps TRBD1 (5 bases). CDR1 MNHEY and CDR2 SMNVEV come from the germline V gene (reference sequence). The CDR3 runs to 20 residues. V shed 2 bases and J shed 1 base, with 26 bases lying between them. CDR3 sequence reads: CASSLRPIDPQVPINYGYTF. The CDR3, as DNA: TGTGCCAGCAGTTTAAGGCCTATCGATCCACAGGTACCCATTAACTATGGCTACACCTTC.

This chain links TRBV30 with TRBJ1-5; weak D call: TRBD1 (5 bases). The CDR3 consists of 14 residues. CDR1 is GTSNPN and CDR2 is SVGIG in the germline V gene (reference sequence). The V end lost 2 bases, the J end lost 4 bases, and 12 bases lay between the germline ends. The CDR3: CAWSFGGGNQPQHF. CDR3 nucleotide sequence: TGTGCCTGGAGTTTCGGGGGGGGGAATCAGCCCCAGCATTTT.

CDR3 sequence: CASSGPPGADTQYF. The CDR3 DNA sequence: TGTGCCAGCTCGGGCCCTCCGGGGGCAGATACGCAGTATTTT. This chain links TRBV18 with TRBJ2-3; perhaps TRBD2 as D (6 bases). Between the trimmed V and J ends, which lost 6 bases and 4 bases, there was a span of 14 bases. CDR1 and CDR2 (germline): KGHSH, LQKENI. The CDR3 has 14 residues.

J is TRBJ1-5 and V is TRBV25-1; D might be TRBD1 (5 bases). V was clipped by 2 bases and J by 5 bases, with 10 bases between them. Germline values: CDR1 MGHDK, CDR2 SYGVNS. The CDR3 runs 14 residues. Written as DNA, the CDR3 is TGTGCCAGCAGTGAAAGGGGCAGGGATCAGCCCCAGCATTTT. It is translated as CASSERGRDQPQHF.

The chain uses TRBV11-3 and TRBJ1-2, with TRBD1 matching 7 bases. The CDR3 contains 14 residues. Trimming at V came to 1 base and at J to 4 bases, leaving 3 bases not matched to a gene. Germline CDR1 is SGHNT and CDR2 is YENEEA. The CDR3 region has the DNA TGTGCCAGCAGCTTAGCCCACAGGGGCTATGGCTACACCTTC. As protein: CASSLAHRGYGYTF.

The V gene is TRBV21-1, the J gene TRBJ1-1. TRBV21-1 is a pseudogene. The CDR3 runs to 14 residues. The CDR3 nucleotides read TGTGCCAGCAGCACCCGGGGGGGCAACACTGAAGCTTTCTTT. Encoded protein: CASSTRGGNTEAFF.

This clone was seen only once. The chain links TRBV2 to TRBJ1-1; 8 nucleotides align to TRBD1. Germline loops: CDR1 SNHLY, CDR2 FYNNEI. CDR3 size: 13 residues. Trimming took 10 bases from V and 5 from J; bases not matched to a gene: 9. The CDR3 reads CATLRTGTTEAFF. The CDR3 DNA sequence: TGTGCCACTCTGCGGACAGGGACAACTGAAGCTTTCTTT. The full variable domain, rest sourced from reference TRBV2 and TRBJ1-1, is EPEVTQTPSHQVTQMGQEVILRCVPISNHLYFYWYRQILGQKVEFLVSFYNNEISEKSEIFDDQFSVERPDGSNFTLKIRSTKLEDSAMYFCATLRTGTTEAFFGQGTRLTVV.

This clone was seen a handful of times. The chain recombines TRBV4-1 with TRBJ2-1, with TRBD1 identical over 9 bases. Germline trimming cut 3 bases from V and 7 bases from J; bases unmatched to any gene: 10. The germline V gene encodes CDR1 MGHRA and CDR2 YSYEKL. The CDR3 spans 16 residues. The CDR3 loop is CASSQAGGQGRNEQFF. CDR3 in DNA: TGCGCCAGCAGCCAGGCGGGCGGACAGGGGAGAAATGAGCAGTTCTTC.

The J gene is TRBJ1-1, the V gene TRBV11-1; no reliable D call. The CDR3 contains 15 residues. V lost 2 bases and J lost 7, with 17 bases in between. The germline CDR1 and CDR2 sequences are SGHAT and FQDESV (reference sequence). CDR3 DNA sequence: TGTGCCAGCAGCTTATTCGGGGATGTGGCTTATGAAGCTTTCTTT. Its protein is CASSLFGDVAYEAFF.

The chain joins TRBV28 to TRBJ1-6; D may be TRBD1 (5 bases). Germline V gives CDR1 MDHEN, CDR2 SYDVKM. Trimming took off 2 bases at V and 8 bases at J, with 10 bases between the two ends. This CDR3 is 14 amino acids long. For the CDR3, the DNA is TGTGCCAGCAGTTTAAGAGACAGCTATTCACCCCTCCACTTT. Its protein product is CASSLRDSYSPLHF.

The rearrangement uses TRBV25-1 and TRBJ2-5, with 7 positions matching TRBD1. Germline lookup yields CDR1 MGHDK and CDR2 SYGVNS. The CDR3 runs 13 residues. With 6 bases clipped from V and 5 bases from J, the junction kept 6 bases outside the gene matches. CDR3 nucleotides: TGTGCCAGCAGGCCGACAGGGCAGGAGACCCAGTACTTC. Its protein product is CASRPTGQETQYF.

In its sample, this clone was seen a few times. V and J are TRBV29-1 and TRBJ1-2; 10 bases map to TRBD1. CDR3 length equals 14 residues. V lost 0 bases and J lost 7; bases outside the gene matches: 5. Germline CDR1 is SQVTM and CDR2 is ANQGSEA. CDR3 region: CSVEDLGQGGGYTF. DNA of the CDR3: TGCAGCGTTGAAGATCTAGGACAGGGGGGTGGCTACACCTTC.

The genes are TRBV11-2 and TRBJ2-7; D may be TRBD1 (6 bases). Germline lookup yields CDR1 SGHAT and CDR2 FQNNGV. This CDR3 has 14 amino acids. Trimming left V 5 bases short and J 3 bases short, with 14 bases between. CDR3 coding DNA: TGTGCCAGCAGCCCCGGGACACGTAGCTACGAGCAGTACTTC. The encoded protein is CASSPGTRSYEQYF.

In its sample, this clone was seen a few times. The J gene is TRBJ2-1, the V gene TRBV7-8, with D tentatively TRBD1 (6 bases). Trimming removed 3 bases at V and 6 bases at J, with 9 bases between. Looked up from germline, CDR1 is SGHVS and CDR2 is FQNEAQ. This CDR3 contains 13 residues. The CDR3 sequence: CASSFVGANEQFF. Here the CDR3 DNA reads TGTGCCAGCAGCTTTGTGGGGGCCAATGAGCAGTTCTTC. Supplemented by reference TRBV7-8 and TRBJ2-1, the full variable domain reads GAGVSQSPRYKVAKRGQDVALRCDPISGHVSLFWYQQALGQGPEFLTYFQNEAQLDKSGLPSDRFFAERPEGSVSTLKIQRTQQEDSAVYLCASSFVGANEQFFGPGTRLTVL.

This chain joins TRBV7-9 and TRBJ2-1; D remains ambiguous. Germline V gene sequence: CDR1 SEHNR, CDR2 FQNEAQ (reference sequence). V dropped 1 base and J dropped 8 bases, with 15 bases sitting between them. The CDR3 is made up of 15 amino acids. Written as DNA, the CDR3 is TGTGCCAGCAGCTTAGGTTCCAGGTTTACGGATGAGCAGTTCTTC. This codes for CASSLGSRFTDEQFF.

This clone was found once. The chain recombines TRBV11-2 with TRBJ2-1; TRBD2 matches at 7 bases. The CDR3 is 18 amino acids. Germline CDR1 is SGHAT and CDR2 is FQNNGV. Trimming took 5 bases from V and 4 from J; bases not matched to a gene: 17. The DNA for the CDR3 is TGTGCCAGCAGCAAAACCGGCAACGAGCGGGGATCATACAATGAGCAGTTCTTC. Its translation is CASSKTGNERGSYNEQFF. The full variable domain, rest sourced from reference TRBV11-2 and TRBJ2-1, is EAGVAQSPRYKIIEKRQSVAFWCNPISGHATLYWYQQILGQGPKLLIQFQNNGVVDDSQLPKDRFSAERLKGVDSTLKIQPAKLEDSAVYLCASSKTGNERGSYNEQFFGPGTRLTVL.

This chain connects TRBV6-1 to TRBJ2-7; D gene unclear. The CDR3 length is 14 residues. Trimming left V 3 bases short and J 3 bases short, with 12 bases between. CDR1 MNHNS and CDR2 SASEGT come from the germline V gene. CDR3 sequence: CASSETGDYYEQYF. CDR3 DNA sequence: TGTGCCAGCAGTGAGACCGGAGATTACTACGAGCAGTACTTC.

This rearrangement joins TRBV9 to TRBJ2-3, with 9 bases aligning to TRBD2. Per the germline V gene, CDR1 is SGDLS and CDR2 is YYNGEE. V was pared by 5 bases and J by 1 base, with 5 bases of the junction left unmatched. The CDR3 is 15 residues long. The CDR3 region is CASRTSGLGTDTQYF. CDR3 nucleotide sequence: TGTGCCAGCAGGACTAGCGGCCTGGGCACAGATACGCAGTATTTT.

The chain carries TRBV11-2 and TRBJ1-1; 7 nucleotides align to TRBD1. The trim removed 1 base at V and 2 bases at J, leaving 7 bases unmatched. The CDR3 is made up of 16 amino acids. Germline V gene sequence: CDR1 SGHAT, CDR2 FQNNGV. CDR3 region: CASSLGAGGYNTEAFF. As DNA, the CDR3 is TGTGCCAGCAGCTTAGGGGCAGGGGGTTACAACACTGAAGCTTTCTTT.

This clone appeared once. The V call is TRBV18, the J call TRBJ2-5, with D perhaps matching TRBD2 (5 bases). The CDR3 is 14 amino acids. Trimming took 2 bases from V and 3 from J, leaving 10 bases between them. Germline loops: CDR1 KGHSH, CDR2 LQKENI. CDR3 nucleotide sequence: TGTGCCAGCTCACCAAGAGGGAGCGAAGAGACCCAGTACTTC. Its protein is CASSPRGSEETQYF.

This clone was counted a single time. This chain connects TRBV30 to TRBJ1-5; TRBD1 might be the D (5 bases). V was pared by 4 bases and J by 2 bases, with 12 bases between. The germline gives CDR1 GTSNPN, CDR2 SVGIG (reference sequence). CDR3 size: 14 residues. CDR3 amino acids: CAWNRQGGNQPQHF. CDR3 bases: TGTGCCTGGAATCGGCAGGGTGGCAATCAGCCCCAGCATTTT.

This sequence joins TRBV6-1 and TRBJ1-1; tentative D call: TRBD1 (5 bases). The germline gives CDR1 MNHNS, CDR2 SASEGT. The CDR3 consists of 13 residues. The V and J ends lost 2 bases and 12 bases respectively, with 16 bases between them. CDR3 protein: CASSERAGPLTFF. The DNA for the CDR3 is TGTGCCAGCAGTGAAAGGGCGGGACCTCTCACTTTCTTT.

The rearrangement links TRBV11-2 to TRBJ2-3; no definite D call. Trimming shortened V by 0 bases and J by 0 bases, and 16 bases separated the two germline ends. The CDR3 runs to 18 residues. Germline V gene lookup returns CDR1 SGHAT and CDR2 FQNNGV. The DNA for the CDR3 is TGTGCCAGCAGCTTAGATCTCGATGTACAGCCTAGCACAGATACGCAGTATTTT. This gives the protein CASSLDLDVQPSTDTQYF.